The 11 T cell receptor beta chains below were found in one sample sequenced in a study of cytomegalovirus exposure and HLA in healthy donors. Sequencing was performed with immunoSEQ multiplex PCR; in TCRdb, only in-frame clones are kept and a portion is missing. The sample yields almost 200,000 clones, about 81% seen once. Specimen: PBMCs. The receptors here all came from a woman in her twenties or thirties in good health and CMV-seronegative.

The chain couples TRBV30 to TRBJ2-7; D may be TRBD2 (6 bases). V lost 0 bases and J lost 2, with 14 bases in between. The CDR3 has 15 residues. In germline, CDR1 is GTSNPN, CDR2 SVGIG (reference sequence). CDR3 region: CAWSVRRGRAYEQYF. Here the CDR3 DNA reads TGTGCCTGGAGTGTACGGCGGGGAAGAGCCTACGAGCAGTACTTC.

The chain couples TRBV9 to TRBJ1-5; D not resolved. V was shortened by 1 base and J by 9 bases, with 14 bases between the two germline ends. Germline lookup yields CDR1 SGDLS and CDR2 YYNGEE. The CDR3 length is 14 residues. CDR3 bases: TGTGCCAGCAGCGTACTGGCAGGCGCCGGGCCCCAGCATTTT. It is translated as CASSVLAGAGPQHF.

J is TRBJ1-6 and V is TRBV28; TRBD1 is a possible D gene (5 bases). This CDR3 has 14 amino acids. The germline V and J ends were trimmed by 2 bases and 10 bases, with 12 bases remaining between them. Germline V gene data show CDR1 as MDHEN and CDR2 as SYDVKM. The CDR3 region has the DNA TGTGCCAGCAGTTTAGCGGCAGGGAAGTCACCCCTCCACTTT. It translates to CASSLAAGKSPLHF.

The chain joins TRBV19 to TRBJ1-5, with no clear D. CDR3 length equals 14 residues. Germline values: CDR1 LNHDA, CDR2 SQIVND (reference sequence). Trimming stripped 10 bases from V and 2 bases from J, with 15 bases between. CDR3 region: CATNQMVGNQPQHF. In DNA form, the CDR3 reads TGTGCCACCAACCAGATGGTGGGCAATCAGCCCCAGCATTTT. The variable domain in full, with the rest retrieved from reference TRBV19 and TRBJ1-5, is DGGITQSPKYLFRKEGQNVTLSCEQNLNHDAMYWYRQDPGQGLRLIYYSQIVNDFQKGDIAEGYSVSREKKESFPLTVTSAQKNPTAFYLCATNQMVGNQPQHFGDGTRLSIL.

This chain joins TRBV2 and TRBJ2-2; a possible D gene is TRBD2 (6 bases). Trimming removed 8 bases at V and 2 bases at J, with 9 bases between. This CDR3 comprises 13 residues. Looked up from germline, CDR1 is SNHLY and CDR2 is FYNNEI. CDR3 nucleotide sequence: TGTGCCAGCTCGCGGGATAACACCGGGGAGCTGTTTTTT. Translation: CASSRDNTGELFF. Filled out from reference TRBV2 and TRBJ2-2, the complete variable domain reads EPEVTQTPSHQVTQMGQEVILRCVPISNHLYFYWYRQILGQKVEFLVSFYNNEISEKSEIFDDQFSVERPDGSNFTLKIRSTKLEDSAMYFCASSRDNTGELFFGEGSRLTVL.

The J gene is TRBJ2-7, the V gene TRBV30; 7 positions agree with TRBD1. With V trimmed by 6 bases and J by 6 bases, 14 bases remained unmatched. Germline-derived CDR1 and CDR2 are GTSNPN and SVGIG (reference sequence). This CDR3 contains 14 residues. CDR3 sequence reads: CACLPGQLYIEQYF. CDR3 DNA: TGTGCCTGTCTCCCGGGACAGCTATACATCGAGCAGTACTTC.

The chain carries TRBV5-4 and TRBJ2-7; 13 nucleotides align to TRBD2. The germline V gene encodes CDR1 SGHNT and CDR2 YYREEE (reference sequence). The V and J ends lost 4 bases and 2 bases, in that order; junction bases with no gene match: 6. CDR3 length: 16 amino acids. The CDR3, as DNA: TGTGCCAGCAGCGCACTAGCGGGAGGGCCTCCCTACGAGCAGTACTTC. Translating gives CASSALAGGPPYEQYF. Combining the CDR3 with reference TRBV5-4 and TRBJ2-7 gives the whole variable domain ETGVTQSPTHLIKTRGQQVTLRCSSQSGHNTVSWYQQALGQGPQFIFQYYREEENGRGNFPPRFSGLQFPNYSSELNVNALELDDSALYLCASSALAGGPPYEQYFGPGTRLTVT.

V is TRBV2 and J is TRBJ2-7, with 7 bases that match TRBD2. The CDR3 contains 15 residues. V trimming: 3 bases; J trimming: 5 bases; junction bases outside the gene matches: 10. The V gene's germline CDR1 is SNHLY and CDR2 FYNNEI. The CDR3 DNA sequence: TGTGCCAGCAGTGATGGCGGGGCGGGAGACAACGAGCAGTACTTC. It yields the protein CASSDGGAGDNEQYF.

The chain couples TRBV4-2 to TRBJ1-2; D is perhaps TRBD1 (5 bases). V shed 1 base and J shed 1 base, with 10 bases lying between them. The CDR3 covers 15 residues. CDR1 LGHNA and CDR2 YNFKEQ come from the germline V gene. CDR3 region: CASSQGRGVNYGYTF. The CDR3 DNA is TGTGCCAGCAGCCAAGGACGGGGGGTTAACTATGGCTACACCTTC.

Remarks on this clone: Compared with germline, one end of the junction differs, possibly owing to a read error. The chain joins TRBV11-1 to TRBJ1-1, with 11 bases that match TRBD1. The CDR3 consists of 15 residues. The V gene's germline CDR1 is SGHAT and CDR2 FQDESV (reference sequence). CDR3 amino acids: CASRGIGQGASDAFF. DNA of the CDR3: TGTGCCAGCAGGGGGATCGGACAGGGGGCCTCTGACGCTTTCTTT.

The rearrangement links TRBV29-1 to TRBJ2-1; D uncertain. Trimming cost V 4 bases and J 6 bases, with 10 bases left between them. The CDR3 is 12 residues long. Germline V gives CDR1 SQVTM, CDR2 ANQGSEA. The CDR3 sequence is CSVVPTSNEQFF. CDR3 DNA sequence: TGCAGCGTTGTCCCCACATCCAATGAGCAGTTCTTC.